This TCR beta chain was recorded in a study of Graves' ophthalmopathy and Graves' hyperthyroidism. Study-wide results and limits: Ophthalmopathy progression predictions by the model showed roughly 77% specificity and over 60% sensitivity. In blood appeared most of the expanded thyroid clonotypes whose frequency exceeded 0.001.

RNA transcripts served as template for amplifying TCR beta CDR3 sequences. The first-round RT-PCR employed HTBI primers together with the Qiagen OneStep RT-PCR kit. A multiplex PCR was then performed as the second round. TCRdb re-called the multiplex PCR reads through MiXCR, storing one row per CDR3 protein. The sample consists of about 420,000 distinct CDR3 sequences, around 21% of them appearing once. Other autoimmune diseases, uncontrolled infections, pregnancy or lactation excluded patients from enrollment. Per the germline V gene, CDR1 is SEHNR and CDR2 is FQNEAQ (reference sequence). V lost 4 bases to trimming and J lost 5 bases; unmatched junction nucleotides: 7. The CDR3 length is 14 residues. Concerning this clonotype: Its specificity is not known.

The sample consisted of peripheral blood. The sequence derives from a woman aged 18-30 years with stable Graves' hyperthyroidism. The chain couples TRBV7-9 to TRBJ2-5; 7 bases line up with TRBD1. The DNA of the CDR3 is TGTGCCAGCAGCTCCACAGGGGTTCGGGAGACCCAGTACTTC. Amino acids: CASSSTGVRETQYF. Combining the CDR3 with reference TRBV7-9 and TRBJ2-5 gives the whole variable domain DTGVSQNPRHKITKRGQNVTFRCDPISEHNRLYWYRQTLGQGPEFLTYFQNEAQLEKSRLLSDRFSAERPKGSFSTLEIQRTEQGDSAMYLCASSSTGVRETQYFGPGTRLLVL.